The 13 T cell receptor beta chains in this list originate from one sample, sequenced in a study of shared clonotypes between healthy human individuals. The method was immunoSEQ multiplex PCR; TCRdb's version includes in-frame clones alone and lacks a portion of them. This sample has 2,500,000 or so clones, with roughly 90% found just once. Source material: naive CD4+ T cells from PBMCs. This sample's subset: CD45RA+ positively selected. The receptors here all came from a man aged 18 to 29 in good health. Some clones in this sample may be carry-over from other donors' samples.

CDR3: CASRPGTGGRPQHF. In DNA, the CDR3 is TGTGCCAGCAGACCCGGGACAGGGGGTAGACCCCAGCATTTT. The chain combines TRBV28 with TRBJ1-5; 11 bases fit TRBD1. This CDR3 contains 14 residues. Germline V gives CDR1 MDHEN, CDR2 SYDVKM. The junction had 8 bases not matched to a gene; V was cut back by 6 bases and J by 10 bases.

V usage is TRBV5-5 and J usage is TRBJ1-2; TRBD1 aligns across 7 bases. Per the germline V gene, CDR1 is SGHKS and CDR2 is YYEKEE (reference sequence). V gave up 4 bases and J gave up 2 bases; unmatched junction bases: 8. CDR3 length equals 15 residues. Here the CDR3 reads CASSGTGDRNYGYTF. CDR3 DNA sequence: TGTGCCAGCAGCGGCACCGGGGACAGAAACTATGGCTACACCTTC.

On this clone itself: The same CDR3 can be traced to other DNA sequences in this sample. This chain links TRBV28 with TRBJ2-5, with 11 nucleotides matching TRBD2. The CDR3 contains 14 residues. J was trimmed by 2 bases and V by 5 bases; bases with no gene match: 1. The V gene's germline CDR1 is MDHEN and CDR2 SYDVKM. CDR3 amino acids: CASSRLAGQETQYF. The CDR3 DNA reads TGTGCCAGCAGTAGACTAGCGGGGCAAGAGACCCAGTACTTC.

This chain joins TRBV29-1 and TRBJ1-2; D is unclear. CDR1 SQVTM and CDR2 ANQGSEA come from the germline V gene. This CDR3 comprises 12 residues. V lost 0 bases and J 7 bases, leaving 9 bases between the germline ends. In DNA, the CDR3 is TGCAGCGTTGAAGACCCCCAGGCTGGCTACACCTTC. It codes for CSVEDPQAGYTF.

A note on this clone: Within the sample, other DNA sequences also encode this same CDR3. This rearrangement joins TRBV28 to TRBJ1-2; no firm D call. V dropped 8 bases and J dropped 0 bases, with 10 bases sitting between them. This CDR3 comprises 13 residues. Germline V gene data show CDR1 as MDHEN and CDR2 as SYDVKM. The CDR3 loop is CASSGGANYGYTF. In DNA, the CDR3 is TGTGCCAGCTCCGGCGGAGCTAACTATGGCTACACCTTC.

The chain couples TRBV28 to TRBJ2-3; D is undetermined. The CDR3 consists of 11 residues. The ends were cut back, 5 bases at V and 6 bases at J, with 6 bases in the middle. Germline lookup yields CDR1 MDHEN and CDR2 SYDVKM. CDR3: CASSERDTQYF. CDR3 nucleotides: TGTGCCAGCAGTGAACGGGATACGCAGTATTTT.

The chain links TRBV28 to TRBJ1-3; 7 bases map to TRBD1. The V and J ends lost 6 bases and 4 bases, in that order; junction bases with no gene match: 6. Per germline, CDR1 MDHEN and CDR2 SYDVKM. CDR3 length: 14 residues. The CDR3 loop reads CASRLRDSGNTIYF. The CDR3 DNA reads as TGTGCCAGCAGGTTGAGGGACAGCGGAAACACCATATATTTT.

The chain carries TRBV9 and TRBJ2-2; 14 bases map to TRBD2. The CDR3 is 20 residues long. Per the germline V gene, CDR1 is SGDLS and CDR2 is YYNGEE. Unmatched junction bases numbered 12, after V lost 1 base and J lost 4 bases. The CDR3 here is CASSVHGTSGRSRATGELFF. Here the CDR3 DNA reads TGTGCCAGCAGCGTACACGGGACTAGCGGGAGAAGTAGGGCCACCGGGGAGCTGTTTTTT.

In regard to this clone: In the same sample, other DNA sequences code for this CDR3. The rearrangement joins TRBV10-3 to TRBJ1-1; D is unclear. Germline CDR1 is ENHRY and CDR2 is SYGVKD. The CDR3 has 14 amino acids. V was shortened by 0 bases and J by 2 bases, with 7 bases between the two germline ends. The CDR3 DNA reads TGTGCCATCAGTGAGTCGGCGGCTAACACTGAAGCTTTCTTT. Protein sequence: CAISESAANTEAFF.

The CDR3 spells CASSLDVSRGYQETQYF. The CDR3 DNA reads TGCGCCAGCAGCTTGGACGTGTCCAGGGGGTACCAAGAGACCCAGTACTTC. The chain is built from TRBV5-1 and TRBJ2-5; 7 bases fit TRBD1. Trimming cost V 0 bases and J 0 bases; bases outside gene matches: 8. This CDR3 comprises 17 residues. The V gene's germline CDR1 is SGHRS and CDR2 YFSETQ.

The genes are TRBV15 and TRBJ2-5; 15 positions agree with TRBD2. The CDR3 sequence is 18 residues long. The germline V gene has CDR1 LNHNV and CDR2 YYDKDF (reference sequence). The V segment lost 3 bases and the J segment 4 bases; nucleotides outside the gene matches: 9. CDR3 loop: CATSSLLEGLAGGETQYF. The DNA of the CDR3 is TGTGCCACCAGCAGCCTCCTCGAGGGACTAGCGGGAGGAGAGACCCAGTACTTC. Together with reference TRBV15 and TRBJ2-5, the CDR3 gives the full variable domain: DAMVIQNPRYQVTQFGKPVTLSCSQTLNHNVMYWYQQKSSQAPKLLFHYYDKDFNNEADTPDNFQSRRPNTSFCFLDIRSPGLGDTAMYLCATSSLLEGLAGGETQYFGPGTRLLVL.

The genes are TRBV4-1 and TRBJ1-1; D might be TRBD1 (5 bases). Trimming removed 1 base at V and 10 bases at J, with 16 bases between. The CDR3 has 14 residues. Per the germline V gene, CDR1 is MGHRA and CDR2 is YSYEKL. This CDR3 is CASSQVKADGGAFF. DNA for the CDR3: TGCGCCAGCAGCCAAGTTAAGGCAGACGGGGGAGCTTTCTTT.

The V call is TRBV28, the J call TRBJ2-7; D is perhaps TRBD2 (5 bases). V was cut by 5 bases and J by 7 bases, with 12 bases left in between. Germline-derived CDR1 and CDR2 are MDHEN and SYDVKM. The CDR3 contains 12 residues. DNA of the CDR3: TGTGCCAGCAGTCTTAGGCCGGGGGAGCAGTACTTC. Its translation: CASSLRPGEQYF.